The entry below describes one TCR beta chain. Its antigen is currently unknown. An assay was performed, and its level was deep. Using immunoSEQ multiplex PCR, the repertoire was profiled, and TCRdb retains in-frame clones only, with some absent. The sample has 750,000 to 1,000,000 clones, roughly 92% seen once. This specimen belongs to a study of shared clonotypes between healthy human individuals. Naive-designated CD8 cells lacked CD45RO, were positively enriched for CCR7, and omitted terminally differentiated effector memory CD45RA+ cells. Germline V gene lookup returns CDR1 SGHVT and CDR2 SQSDAQ. The CDR3 is 14 amino acids. V was pared by 5 bases and J by 7 bases, with 14 bases between. Study observations and caveats: The study drew on few donors, limiting represented genetic and exposure-history diversity. Clonotypes shared by all four donors outscored non-shared clonotypes in generation probability. Researchers found naive subsets generally carried larger estimated richness than memory subsets.

The source of this sequence is a man younger than 40 in good health. The rearrangement links TRBV7-4 to TRBJ2-2; D is unclear. The sequenced sample consisted of naive CD8+ T cells sorted from blood. DNA of the CDR3: TGTGCCAGCAGCCAAGCCTTCCCGGTCGGGGAGCTGTTTTTT. Protein: CASSQAFPVGELFF. Supplemented by reference TRBV7-4 and TRBJ2-2, the full variable domain reads GAGVSQSPRYKVAKRGRDVALRCDSISGHVTLYWYRQTLGQGSEVLTYSQSDAQRDKSGRPSGRFSAERPERSVSTLKIQRTEQGDSAVYLCASSQAFPVGELFFGEGSRLTVL.